This T cell receptor beta chain was sequenced for a study of blood T cell repertoires in COVID-19 (TCRdb year 2020). Regarding the complete study: The collaborator samples originated in the United States, Italy and Spain and spanned the acute and convalescent phases of COVID-19. HLA class I and class II types, where available, came from metadata supplied by the sample provider rather than from assay-based typing. Samples were obtained from the ongoing ImmuneRACE study (first 160 participants) and from 1,000 to 1,500 subjects provided by 6 global collaborators. A de-identified subject ID, COVID-19 status, age in years and sex were almost always included in the sample metadata. The repertoires were released in a freely available public database intended as a resource for research on the immune response to SARS-CoV-2. The material from the prospective study consisted of cDNA or gDNA derived from T cells, B-cell-depleted T cells, or PBMCs. Deeply sampled blood TCRbeta repertoires from subjects exposed to, actively infected with, or recovered from COVID-19 were included in the dataset.

What the research found in general, with its limitations: The quantity of clinical and demographic metadata differed by source and by participant and was supplied without curation.

A word on this clone: There is no known antigen for this receptor. Base-call qualities are not available, and no considerably larger clone is one nucleotide away.

The CDR3 sequence holds 13 residues, the cysteine and phenylalanine included. Left in the record is the CDR3 DNA by itself, 39 bases read in frame from the first base. Trimming removed 5 bases from V and 7 bases from J, leaving 11 bases between the germline ends. The immunoSEQ Assay, a bias-controlled multiplex PCR, was used to amplify TCRbeta CDR3 regions from genomic DNA. Per the authors' processing: Within the assay, amplification of reference gene primers was used to estimate how many nucleated cells each sample contained. Sequence reads were collapsed and filtered to measure the absolute abundance of every unique TCRbeta CDR3 rearrangement. For each sample, productive Simpson clonality was calculated as the square root of Simpson's diversity index across productive rearrangements. In TCRdb, the immuneACCESS table is reduced to in-frame sequences with V and J assigned. These tables do not hold every clone; where another copy was compared, an unresolved V gene accounts for under half, and the others remain unexplained. That table supplies the V and J calls and clone size; D and trimming were determined from the DNA. In this sample the table shows fewer than 70,000 clones, around 89% of which occur a single time. The top ten constitute roughly 4% of the sample.

Whole blood was collected in K2EDTA tubes by collaborating institutions according to the institutions' own protocols. For TCRbeta analysis, collaborators shipped samples as frozen whole blood, isolated PBMCs, or DNA extracted from either of those sample types. This chain joins TRBV12-3 or TRBV12-4 to TRBJ2-2, with the D gene call left open. The sample taken for sequencing was peripheral blood. This TCR was recovered from a human donor in a cohort sampled during active COVID-19. The DNA sequence reads TGTGCCAGCAGTCTTCTACTTGGCGGGGAGCTGTTTTTT. Translation gives CASSLLLGGELFF.